The text below deals with one T cell receptor (beta chain). CDR1 is SGHRS, CDR2 YFSETQ, per germline. V lost 0 bases, J lost 2 bases, and 5 bases lay in between. The CDR3 sequence is 13 residues long. This record comes from a study of blood T cell repertoires in COVID-19. Study-wide context: The analysed material was cDNA or gDNA that came from T cells, B-cell-depleted T cells, or PBMCs.

Clones were sequenced by immunoSEQ multiplex PCR, and TCRdb holds only the in-frame ones, with some missing. This repertoire shows some 70,000 clones, approximately 80% found once; its top ten account for 8.5% to 10%. This TCR came from a woman aged 45-59 years with acute or convalescent COVID-19. The sequenced sample was peripheral blood. The chain recombines TRBV5-1 with TRBJ1-1, with D unresolved. CDR3 nucleotides: TGCGCCAGCAGCTTGGACACAAACACTGAAGCTTTCTTT. Encoded protein: CASSLDTNTEAFF.